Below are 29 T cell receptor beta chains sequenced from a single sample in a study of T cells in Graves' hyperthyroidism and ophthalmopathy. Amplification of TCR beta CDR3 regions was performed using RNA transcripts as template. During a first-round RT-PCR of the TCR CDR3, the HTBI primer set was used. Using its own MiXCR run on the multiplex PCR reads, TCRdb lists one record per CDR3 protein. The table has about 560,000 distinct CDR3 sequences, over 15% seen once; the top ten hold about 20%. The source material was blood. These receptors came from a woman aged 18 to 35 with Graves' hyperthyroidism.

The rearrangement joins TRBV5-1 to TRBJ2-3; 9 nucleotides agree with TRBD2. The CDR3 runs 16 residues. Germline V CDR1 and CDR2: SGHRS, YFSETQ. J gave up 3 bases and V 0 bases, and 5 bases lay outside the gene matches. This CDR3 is CASSLAAGGRTDTQYF. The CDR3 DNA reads TGCGCCAGCAGCTTGGCCGCGGGAGGGAGAACAGATACGCAGTATTTT.

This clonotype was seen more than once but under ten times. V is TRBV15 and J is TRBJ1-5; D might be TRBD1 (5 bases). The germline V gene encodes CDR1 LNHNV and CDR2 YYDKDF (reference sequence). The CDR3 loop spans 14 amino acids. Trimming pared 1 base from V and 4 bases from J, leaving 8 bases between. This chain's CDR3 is CATSRGGGNQPQHF. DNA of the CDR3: TGTGCCACCAGCAGAGGCGGGGGAAATCAGCCCCAGCATTTT.

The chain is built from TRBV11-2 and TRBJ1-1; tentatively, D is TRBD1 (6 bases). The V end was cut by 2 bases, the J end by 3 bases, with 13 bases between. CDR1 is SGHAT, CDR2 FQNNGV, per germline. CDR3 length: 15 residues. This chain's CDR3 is CASSLHRGPDTEAFF. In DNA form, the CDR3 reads TGTGCCAGCAGCTTACATCGGGGGCCCGACACTGAAGCTTTCTTT.

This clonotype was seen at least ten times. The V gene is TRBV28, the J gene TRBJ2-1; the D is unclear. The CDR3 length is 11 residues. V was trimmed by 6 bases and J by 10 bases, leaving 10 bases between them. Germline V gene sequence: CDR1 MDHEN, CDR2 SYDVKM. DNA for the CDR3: TGTGCCAGCAGCACCTATGGGGAGCAGTTCTTC. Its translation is CASSTYGEQFF. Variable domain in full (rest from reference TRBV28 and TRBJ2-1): DVKVTQSSRYLVKRTGEKVFLECVQDMDHENMFWYRQDPGLGLRLIYFSYDVKMKEKGDIPEGYSVSREKKERFSLILESASTNQTSMYLCASSTYGEQFFGPGTRLTVL.

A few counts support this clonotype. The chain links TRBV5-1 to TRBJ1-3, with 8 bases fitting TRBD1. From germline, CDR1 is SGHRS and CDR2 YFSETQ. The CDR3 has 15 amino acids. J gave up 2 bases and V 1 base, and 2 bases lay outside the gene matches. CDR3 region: CASSLLTGAGNTIYF. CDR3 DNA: TGCGCCAGCAGCTTGTTGACAGGGGCTGGAAACACCATATATTTT.

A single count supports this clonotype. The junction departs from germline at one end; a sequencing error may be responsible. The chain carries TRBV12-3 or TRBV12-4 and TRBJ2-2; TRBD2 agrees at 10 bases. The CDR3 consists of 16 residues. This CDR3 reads CASSWSGRAWTGEPFF. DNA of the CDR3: TGTGCCAGCAGCTGGAGCGGGAGGGCGTGGACGGGGGAGCCGTTTTTT.

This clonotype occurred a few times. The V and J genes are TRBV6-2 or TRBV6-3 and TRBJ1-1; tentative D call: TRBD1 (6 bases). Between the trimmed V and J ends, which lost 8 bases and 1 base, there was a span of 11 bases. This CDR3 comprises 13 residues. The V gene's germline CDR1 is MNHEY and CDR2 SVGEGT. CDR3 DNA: TGTGCCAGCGAACCCAGGGGGAACACTGAAGCTTTCTTT. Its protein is CASEPRGNTEAFF.

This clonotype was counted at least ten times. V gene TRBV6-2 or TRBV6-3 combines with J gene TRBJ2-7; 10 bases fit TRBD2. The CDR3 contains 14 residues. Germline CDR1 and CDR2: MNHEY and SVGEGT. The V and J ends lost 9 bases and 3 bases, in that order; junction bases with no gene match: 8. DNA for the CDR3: TGTGCCAGGGGACTAGCGAGACGTATCTACGAGCAGTACTTC. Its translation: CARGLARRIYEQYF.

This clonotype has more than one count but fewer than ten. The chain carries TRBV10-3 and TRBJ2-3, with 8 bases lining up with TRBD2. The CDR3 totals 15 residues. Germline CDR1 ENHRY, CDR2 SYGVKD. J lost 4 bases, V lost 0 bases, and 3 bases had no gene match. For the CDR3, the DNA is TGTGCCATCAGTGAGTCAGCGGGAGCTGCAGATACGCAGTATTTT. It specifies CAISESAGAADTQYF.

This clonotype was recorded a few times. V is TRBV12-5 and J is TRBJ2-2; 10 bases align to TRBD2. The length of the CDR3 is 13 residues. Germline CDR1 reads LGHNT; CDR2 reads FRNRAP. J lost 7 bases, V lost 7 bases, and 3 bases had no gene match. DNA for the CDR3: TGTGCTAGTGCTAGCGGGAGAAGCGGGGAGCTGTTTTTT. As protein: CASASGRSGELFF.

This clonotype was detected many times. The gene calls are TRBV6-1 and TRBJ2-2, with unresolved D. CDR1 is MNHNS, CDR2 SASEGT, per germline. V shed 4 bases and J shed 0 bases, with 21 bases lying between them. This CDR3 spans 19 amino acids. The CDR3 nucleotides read TGTGCCAGCAGTGCCCTGCCCGCTCATCGGAACGCGAACACCGGGGAGCTGTTTTTT. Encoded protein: CASSALPAHRNANTGELFF.

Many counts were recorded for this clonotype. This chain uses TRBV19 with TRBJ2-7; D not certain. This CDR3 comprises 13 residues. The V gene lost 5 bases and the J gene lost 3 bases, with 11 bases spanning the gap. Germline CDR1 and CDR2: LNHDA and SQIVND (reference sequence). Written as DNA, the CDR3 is TGTGCCAGTAGTCACCTGGGTCACTACGAGCAGTACTTC. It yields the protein CASSHLGHYEQYF.

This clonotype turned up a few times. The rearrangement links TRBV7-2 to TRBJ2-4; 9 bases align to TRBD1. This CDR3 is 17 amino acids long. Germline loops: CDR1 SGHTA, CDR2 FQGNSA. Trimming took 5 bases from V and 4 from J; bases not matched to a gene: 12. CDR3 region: CASSTSKDRGQKNIQYF. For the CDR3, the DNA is TGTGCCAGCAGCACATCTAAGGACAGGGGCCAGAAAAACATTCAGTACTTC.

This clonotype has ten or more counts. In DNA, the CDR3 is TGCAGTGCTACGGACTCTAGCACTGGTCGGGAGCTGTTTTTT. It encodes CSATDSSTGRELFF. The chain links TRBV20-1 to TRBJ2-2, with D maybe TRBD2 (5 bases). The CDR3 extends over 14 amino acids. V shed 4 bases and J shed 9 bases, with 18 bases lying between them. The germline V gene has CDR1 DFQATT and CDR2 SNEGSKA (reference sequence).

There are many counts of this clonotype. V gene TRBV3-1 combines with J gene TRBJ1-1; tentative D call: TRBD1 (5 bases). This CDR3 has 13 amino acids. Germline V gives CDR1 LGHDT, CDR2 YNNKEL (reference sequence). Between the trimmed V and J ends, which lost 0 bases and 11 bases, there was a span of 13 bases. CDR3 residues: CASSQDFGGRAFF. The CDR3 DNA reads TGTGCCAGCAGCCAAGATTTCGGGGGTAGGGCTTTCTTT.

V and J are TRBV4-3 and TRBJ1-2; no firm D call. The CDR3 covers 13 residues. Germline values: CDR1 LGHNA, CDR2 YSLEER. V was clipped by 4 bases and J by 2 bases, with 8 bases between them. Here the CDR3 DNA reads TGCGCCAGCAGCCGGACGAGGAACTATGGCTACACCTTC. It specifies CASSRTRNYGYTF.

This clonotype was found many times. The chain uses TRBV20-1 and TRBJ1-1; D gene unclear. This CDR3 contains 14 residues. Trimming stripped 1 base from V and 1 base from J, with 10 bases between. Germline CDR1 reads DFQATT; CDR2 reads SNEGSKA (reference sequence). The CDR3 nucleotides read TGCAGTGCTAGAGTAGGCGGTCCGAACACTGAAGCTTTCTTT. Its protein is CSARVGGPNTEAFF.

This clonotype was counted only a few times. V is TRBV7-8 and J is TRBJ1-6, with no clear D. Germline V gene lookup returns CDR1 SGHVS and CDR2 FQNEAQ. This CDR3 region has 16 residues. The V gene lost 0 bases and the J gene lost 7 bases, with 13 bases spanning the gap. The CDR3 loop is CASSLALDGKNSPLHF. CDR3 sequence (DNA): TGTGCCAGCAGCTTAGCCCTGGACGGGAAAAATTCACCCCTCCACTTT.

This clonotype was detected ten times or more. The CDR3 spells CASSQSLGLAGYTGNEQFF. For the CDR3, the DNA is TGTGCCAGCAGCCAAAGCCTGGGACTAGCGGGATATACGGGCAATGAGCAGTTCTTC. The V gene is TRBV3-1, the J gene TRBJ2-1; 13 bases match TRBD2. Germline-derived CDR1 and CDR2 are LGHDT and YNNKEL (reference sequence). Germline trimming cut 2 bases from V and 6 bases from J; bases unmatched to any gene: 13. This CDR3 contains 19 residues.

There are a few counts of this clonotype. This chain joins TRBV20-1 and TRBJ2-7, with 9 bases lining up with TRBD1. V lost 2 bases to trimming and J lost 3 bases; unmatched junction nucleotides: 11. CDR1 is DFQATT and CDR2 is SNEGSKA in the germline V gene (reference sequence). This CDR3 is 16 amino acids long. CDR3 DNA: TGCAGTGCTAGAAGTGATCGGACAGGGGATTTCTACGAGCAGTACTTC. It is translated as CSARSDRTGDFYEQYF.

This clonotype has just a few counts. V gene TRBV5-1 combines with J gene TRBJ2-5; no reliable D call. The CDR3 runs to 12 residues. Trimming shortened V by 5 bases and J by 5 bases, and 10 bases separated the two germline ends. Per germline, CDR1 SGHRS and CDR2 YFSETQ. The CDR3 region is CASRSEGETQYF. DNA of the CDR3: TGCGCCAGCAGATCCGAAGGGGAGACCCAGTACTTC. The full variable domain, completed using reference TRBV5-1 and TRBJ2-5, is KAGVTQTPRYLIKTRGQQVTLSCSPISGHRSVSWYQQTPGQGLQFLFEYFSETQRNKGNFPGRFSGRQFSNSRSEMNVSTLELGDSALYLCASRSEGETQYFGPGTRLLVL.

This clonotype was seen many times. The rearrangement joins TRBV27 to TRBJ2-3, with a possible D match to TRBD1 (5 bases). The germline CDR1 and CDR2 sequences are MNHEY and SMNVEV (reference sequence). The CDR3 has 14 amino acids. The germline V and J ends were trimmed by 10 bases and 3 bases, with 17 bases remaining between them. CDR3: CATTRQYRTDTQYF. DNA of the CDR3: TGTGCCACGACCCGACAGTATCGGACAGATACGCAGTATTTT.

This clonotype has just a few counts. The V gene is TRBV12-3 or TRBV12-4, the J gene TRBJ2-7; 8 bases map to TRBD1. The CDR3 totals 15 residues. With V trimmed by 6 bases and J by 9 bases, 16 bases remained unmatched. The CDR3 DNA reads TGTGCCAGCAGCGCCATGGGGGACAGGCGAGTTGCGCAGTACTTC. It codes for CASSAMGDRRVAQYF.

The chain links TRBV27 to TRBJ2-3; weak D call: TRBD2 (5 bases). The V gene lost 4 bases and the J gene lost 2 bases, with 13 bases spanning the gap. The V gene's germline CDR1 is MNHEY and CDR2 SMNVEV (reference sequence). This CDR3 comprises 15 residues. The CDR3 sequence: CASSSGDYITDTQYF. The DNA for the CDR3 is TGTGCCAGCAGTTCAGGCGACTATATCACAGATACGCAGTATTTT.

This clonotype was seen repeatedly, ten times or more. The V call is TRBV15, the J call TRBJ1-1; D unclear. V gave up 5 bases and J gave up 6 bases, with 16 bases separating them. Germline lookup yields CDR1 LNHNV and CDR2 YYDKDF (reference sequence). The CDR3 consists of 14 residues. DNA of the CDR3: TGTGCCACCAGCGGGCAACGGAATTCTGCTGAAGCTTTCTTT. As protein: CATSGQRNSAEAFF.

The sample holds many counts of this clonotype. The CDR3 loop reads CAISRDRSNNEQFF. For the CDR3, the DNA is TGTGCCATCAGTCGAGACAGATCCAACAATGAGCAGTTCTTC. The chain couples TRBV10-3 to TRBJ2-1, with D possibly being TRBD1 (5 bases). The CDR3 is 14 residues long. Trimming cost V 5 bases and J 5 bases, with 13 bases left between them. Germline V gene data show CDR1 as ENHRY and CDR2 as SYGVKD.

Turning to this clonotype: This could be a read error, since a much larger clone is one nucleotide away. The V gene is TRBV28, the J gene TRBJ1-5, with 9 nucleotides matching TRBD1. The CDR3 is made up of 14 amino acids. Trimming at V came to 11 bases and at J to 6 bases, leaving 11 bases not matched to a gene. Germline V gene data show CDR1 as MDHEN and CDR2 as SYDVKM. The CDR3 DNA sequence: TGTGCCGGCGTCGTACAGGGGGCTTTTCAGCCCCAGCATTTT. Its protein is CAGVVQGAFQPQHF.

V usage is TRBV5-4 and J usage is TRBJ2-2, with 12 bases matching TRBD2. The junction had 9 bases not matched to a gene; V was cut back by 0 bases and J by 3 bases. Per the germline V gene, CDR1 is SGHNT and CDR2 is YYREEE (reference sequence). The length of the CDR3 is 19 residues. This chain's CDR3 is CASSLGLAGDKVDTGELFF. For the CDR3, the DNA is TGTGCCAGCAGCTTGGGACTAGCGGGAGATAAGGTCGACACCGGGGAGCTGTTTTTT.

The CDR3, as DNA: TGTGCCAGCAGCCGCGCCGACAGGGGGGAGACCCAGTACTTC. The encoded protein is CASSRADRGETQYF. The rearrangement links TRBV6-4 to TRBJ2-5; 9 bases fit TRBD1. The trim removed 6 bases at V and 5 bases at J, leaving 7 bases unmatched. In germline, CDR1 is MRHNA, CDR2 SNTAGT. The CDR3 has 14 amino acids.